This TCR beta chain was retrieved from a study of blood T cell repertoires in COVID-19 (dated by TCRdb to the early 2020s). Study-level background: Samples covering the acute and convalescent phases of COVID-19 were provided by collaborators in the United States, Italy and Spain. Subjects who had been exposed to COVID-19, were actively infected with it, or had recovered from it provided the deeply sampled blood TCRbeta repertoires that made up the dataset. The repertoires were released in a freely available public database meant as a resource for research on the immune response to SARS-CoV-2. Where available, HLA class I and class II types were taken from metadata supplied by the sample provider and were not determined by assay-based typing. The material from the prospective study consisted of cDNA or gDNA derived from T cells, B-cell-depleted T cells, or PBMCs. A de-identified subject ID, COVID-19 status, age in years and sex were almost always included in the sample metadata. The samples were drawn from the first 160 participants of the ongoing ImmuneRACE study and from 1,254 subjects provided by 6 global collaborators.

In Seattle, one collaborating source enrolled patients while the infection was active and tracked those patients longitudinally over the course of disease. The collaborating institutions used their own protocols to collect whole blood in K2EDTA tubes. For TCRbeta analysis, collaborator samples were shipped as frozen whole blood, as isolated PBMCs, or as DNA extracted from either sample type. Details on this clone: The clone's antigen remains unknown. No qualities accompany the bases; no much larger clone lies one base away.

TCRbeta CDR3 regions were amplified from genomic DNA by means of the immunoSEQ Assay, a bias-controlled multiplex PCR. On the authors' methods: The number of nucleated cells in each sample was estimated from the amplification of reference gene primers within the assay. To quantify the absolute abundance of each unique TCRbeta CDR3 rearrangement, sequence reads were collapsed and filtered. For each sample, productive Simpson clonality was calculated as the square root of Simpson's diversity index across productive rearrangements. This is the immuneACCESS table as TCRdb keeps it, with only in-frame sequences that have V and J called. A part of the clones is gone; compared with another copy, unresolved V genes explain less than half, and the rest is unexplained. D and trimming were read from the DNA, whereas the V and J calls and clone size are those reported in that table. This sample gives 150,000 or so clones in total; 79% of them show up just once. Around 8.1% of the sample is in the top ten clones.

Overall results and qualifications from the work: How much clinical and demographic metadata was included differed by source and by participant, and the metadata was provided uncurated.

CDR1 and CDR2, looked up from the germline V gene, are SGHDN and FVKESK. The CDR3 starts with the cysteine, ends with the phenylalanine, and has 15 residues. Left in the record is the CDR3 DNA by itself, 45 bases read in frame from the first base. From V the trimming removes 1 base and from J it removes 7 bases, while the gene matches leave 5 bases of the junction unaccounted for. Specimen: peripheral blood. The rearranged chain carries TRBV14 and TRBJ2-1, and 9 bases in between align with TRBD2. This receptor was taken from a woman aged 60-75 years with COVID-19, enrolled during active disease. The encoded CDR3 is CASSQGWTSDNEQFF. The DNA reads TGTGCCAGCAGCCAAGGCTGGACTAGCGATAATGAGCAGTTCTTC.